A selection of T cell receptor beta chains follows, all from one sample in a study of blood T cell repertoires in COVID-19. Here immunoSEQ multiplex PCR was the method, and the copy in TCRdb shows in-frame clones only, minus some. The sample lists 310,000 or so clones; about nine tenths were seen once. Sample: peripheral blood. The source of these receptors is a man over 45 with active or convalescent COVID-19. Each CDR3 is given with its conserved first and last residue. D genes are given only for firm matches. Some rows mark clone size as missing; the rest say once, few, many or name a class of expanded clone.

d_call: .
j_call: TRBJ2-5
v_call: TRBV3-1/TRBV3-2
clone_size: once
cdr3_aa: CASSQDRGVNPGETQYF
cdr3_nt: TGTGCCAGCAGCCAAGATCGGGGAGTAAATCCAGGAGAGACCCAGTACTTC

d_call: .
j_call: TRBJ2-7
v_call: TRBV2
clone_size: .
cdr3_aa: CASSEVPSSYEQYF
cdr3_nt: TGTGCCAGCAGTGAAGTCCCGTCGTCCTACGAGCAGTACTTC

d_call: TRBD1
j_call: TRBJ2-7
v_call: TRBV4-1
clone_size: .
cdr3_aa: CASSQDTRTGQYEQYF
cdr3_nt: TGCGCCAGCAGCCAAGATACCCGGACAGGACAGTACGAGCAGTACTTC

d_call: TRBD2
j_call: TRBJ2-7
v_call: TRBV20-1
clone_size: .
cdr3_aa: CSASPSAGVGAYEQYF
cdr3_nt: TGCAGTGCTAGTCCCTCAGCGGGAGTGGGTGCTTACGAGCAGTACTTC

d_call: TRBD2
j_call: TRBJ2-7
v_call: TRBV19
clone_size: .
cdr3_aa: CASTSGDSSYEQYF
cdr3_nt: TGTGCCAGTACTAGCGGGGATAGCTCCTACGAGCAGTACTTC

d_call: TRBD1
j_call: TRBJ1-4
v_call: TRBV14
clone_size: .
cdr3_aa: CASSPRGTREKLFF
cdr3_nt: TGTGCCAGCAGCCCCAGGGGGACGCGTGAAAAACTGTTTTTT

d_call: .
j_call: TRBJ2-1
v_call: TRBV19
clone_size: .
cdr3_aa: CASSPPVYNEQFF
cdr3_nt: TGTGCCAGTAGTCCCCCGGTATACAATGAGCAGTTCTTC

d_call: .
j_call: TRBJ1-1
v_call: TRBV18
clone_size: .
cdr3_aa: CASSQQGFGTEAFF
cdr3_nt: TGTGCCAGCTCACAGCAGGGTTTTGGCACTGAAGCTTTCTTT

d_call: TRBD1
j_call: TRBJ2-7
v_call: TRBV28
clone_size: .
cdr3_aa: CASTSGQATYEQYF
cdr3_nt: TGTGCCAGTACCTCGGGACAGGCGACCTACGAGCAGTACTTC

d_call: TRBD1
j_call: TRBJ1-4
v_call: TRBV30
clone_size: .
cdr3_aa: CAWSSSGTARNEKLFF
cdr3_nt: TGTGCCTGGAGTTCCTCAGGGACAGCAAGAAATGAAAAACTGTTTTTT

d_call: TRBD2
j_call: TRBJ2-5
v_call: TRBV5-4
clone_size: .
cdr3_aa: CASSYVSGTIRGETQYF
cdr3_nt: TGTGCCAGCAGCTATGTTTCCGGGACTATCAGAGGGGAGACCCAGTACTTC

d_call: .
j_call: TRBJ2-2
v_call: TRBV18
clone_size: .
cdr3_aa: CASSPGGTHTGELFF
cdr3_nt: TGTGCCAGCTCACCAGGAGGGACCCACACCGGGGAGCTGTTTTTT

d_call: .
j_call: TRBJ1-2
v_call: TRBV10-1
clone_size: once
cdr3_aa: CASSEQINYGYTF
cdr3_nt: TGCGCCAGCAGTGAACAGATTAACTATGGCTACACCTTC

d_call: .
j_call: TRBJ1-2
v_call: TRBV7-2
clone_size: .
cdr3_aa: CASRRPNDQGGYTF
cdr3_nt: TGTGCCAGCCGCCGTCCTAACGACCAGGGGGGCTACACCTTC

d_call: .
j_call: TRBJ1-1
v_call: TRBV7-9
clone_size: .
cdr3_aa: CASSLWEATEAFF
cdr3_nt: TGTGCCAGCAGCTTATGGGAGGCCACTGAAGCTTTCTTT

d_call: TRBD1
j_call: TRBJ2-4
v_call: TRBV9
clone_size: .
cdr3_aa: CASSTGTGETFPKNIQYF
cdr3_nt: TGTGCCAGCAGCACCGGGACAGGGGAGACCTTTCCCAAAAACATTCAGTACTTC

d_call: TRBD2
j_call: TRBJ2-1
v_call: TRBV2
clone_size: .
cdr3_aa: CASSEIIAGGPGNEQFF
cdr3_nt: TGTGCCAGCAGTGAAATTATAGCGGGGGGGCCGGGAAATGAGCAGTTCTTC

d_call: TRBD1
j_call: TRBJ1-5
v_call: TRBV28
clone_size: .
cdr3_aa: CASSLVQGGQPQHF
cdr3_nt: TGTGCCAGCAGTTTGGTCCAGGGGGGACAGCCCCAGCATTTT

d_call: .
j_call: TRBJ1-6
v_call: TRBV6-4
clone_size: .
cdr3_aa: CASSPRAGANSPLHF
cdr3_nt: TGTGCCAGCAGTCCTCGAGCGGGGGCGAATTCACCCCTCCACTTT

d_call: .
j_call: TRBJ2-7
v_call: TRBV5-1
clone_size: .
cdr3_aa: CASSPRGEGRYEQYF
cdr3_nt: TGCGCCAGCAGCCCCAGGGGGGAAGGGCGGTACGAGCAGTACTTC

d_call: TRBD1
j_call: TRBJ1-6
v_call: TRBV7-8
clone_size: once
cdr3_aa: CASSLFRDRDNSPLHF
cdr3_nt: TGTGCCAGCAGCTTGTTCCGGGACAGAGATAATTCACCCCTCCACTTT

d_call: .
j_call: TRBJ2-3
v_call: TRBV4-3
clone_size: .
cdr3_aa: CASSQDGGKGTQYF
cdr3_nt: TGCGCCAGCAGCCAAGACGGGGGAAAGGGTACGCAGTATTTT

d_call: .
j_call: TRBJ1-1
v_call: TRBV28
clone_size: once
cdr3_aa: CASSSINTEAFF
cdr3_nt: TGTGCCAGCAGTTCAATTAACACTGAAGCTTTCTTT

d_call: .
j_call: TRBJ1-1
v_call: TRBV2
clone_size: .
cdr3_aa: CASSLVGQLNTEAFF
cdr3_nt: TGTGCCAGCAGTTTAGTAGGACAGTTGAACACTGAAGCTTTCTTT

d_call: .
j_call: TRBJ2-7
v_call: TRBV28
clone_size: .
cdr3_aa: CASNVVSGEQYF
cdr3_nt: TGTGCCAGCAACGTGGTATCGGGCGAGCAGTACTTC

d_call: .
j_call: TRBJ2-2
v_call: TRBV5-1
clone_size: .
cdr3_aa: CASSLIPPGANTGELFF
cdr3_nt: TGCGCCAGCAGCCTGATCCCCCCGGGAGCAAACACCGGGGAGCTGTTTTTT

d_call: TRBD1
j_call: TRBJ2-2
v_call: TRBV5-6
clone_size: .
cdr3_aa: CASSLAWRQGALGELFF
cdr3_nt: TGTGCCAGCAGCTTGGCCTGGAGACAGGGGGCTCTCGGGGAGCTGTTTTTT

d_call: .
j_call: TRBJ1-2
v_call: TRBV25-1
clone_size: few
cdr3_aa: CASSESQSGDWYGYTF
cdr3_nt: TGTGCCAGCAGTGAATCCCAATCAGGGGATTGGTATGGCTACACCTTC

d_call: .
j_call: TRBJ2-3
v_call: TRBV19
clone_size: .
cdr3_aa: CASSIGQNTDTQYF
cdr3_nt: TGTGCCAGTAGTATAGGACAGAACACAGATACGCAGTATTTT

d_call: .
j_call: TRBJ2-1
v_call: TRBV11-2
clone_size: .
cdr3_aa: CASSSGNEQFF
cdr3_nt: TGTGCCAGCAGTTCGGGGAATGAGCAGTTCTTC

d_call: .
j_call: TRBJ2-7
v_call: TRBV2
clone_size: .
cdr3_aa: CASSEYYEQYF
cdr3_nt: TGTGCCAGCAGTGAATACTACGAGCAGTACTTC

d_call: TRBD1
j_call: TRBJ1-2
v_call: TRBV28
clone_size: .
cdr3_aa: CASSLVVRGRRGYTF
cdr3_nt: TGTGCCAGCAGTTTAGTCGTCAGGGGGAGACGTGGCTACACCTTC

d_call: .
j_call: TRBJ2-5
v_call: TRBV7-6
clone_size: few
cdr3_aa: CASSLRLDQETQYF
cdr3_nt: TGTGCCAGCAGCCTGCGACTAGACCAAGAGACCCAGTACTTC

d_call: TRBD2
j_call: TRBJ2-1
v_call: TRBV13
clone_size: .
cdr3_aa: CASSLSLAGNEQFF
cdr3_nt: TGTGCCAGCAGCTTATCACTAGCGGGCAATGAGCAGTTCTTC

d_call: TRBD1
j_call: TRBJ1-3
v_call: TRBV5-1
clone_size: .
cdr3_aa: CASSPGQGSGNTIYF
cdr3_nt: TGCGCCAGCAGCCCCGGACAGGGGTCAGGAAACACCATATATTTT